The 20 T cell receptor beta chains in this list originate from one sample, sequenced in a study of blood T cells in healthy people across ages. Sample-barcoded 5' priming and a J-beta primer mix drove a second PCR of roughly 7 to 11 cycles. TCRdb reanalysed the 5' RACE reads using MiXCR and keeps one entry per CDR3 protein. The sample has roughly 730,000 distinct CDR3 sequences; around three fifths are singletons. Sequencing was performed on blood. The receptors come from a man aged 40-49 years in good health.

V and J are TRBV5-1 and TRBJ2-3, with 8 nucleotides matching TRBD1. Germline lookup yields CDR1 SGHRS and CDR2 YFSETQ. V dropped 3 bases and J dropped 3; count of bases not matched to a gene: 6. This CDR3 contains 15 residues. The CDR3 nucleotides are TGCGCCAGCAGCTCGGACAGGGCGTGGACAGATACGCAGTATTTT. This sequence encodes CASSSDRAWTDTQYF.

This clonotype was detected only a few times. This chain joins TRBV28 and TRBJ2-6, with 7 positions matching TRBD1. CDR3 size: 16 residues. Germline lookup yields CDR1 MDHEN and CDR2 SYDVKM. V lost 6 bases to trimming and J lost 0 bases; unmatched junction nucleotides: 5. CDR3 amino acids: CASRWDRSSGANVLTF. The CDR3 DNA follows: TGTGCCAGCAGATGGGACAGAAGCTCTGGGGCCAACGTCCTGACTTTC.

The V gene is TRBV5-1, the J gene TRBJ2-3; the match to TRBD1 covers 8 bases. Germline-derived CDR1 and CDR2 are SGHRS and YFSETQ. J lost 7 bases, V lost 2 bases, and 9 bases had no gene match. The CDR3 is made up of 15 amino acids. CDR3 region: CASSLSGGPTNTQYF. For the CDR3, the DNA is TGCGCCAGCAGCTTATCAGGGGGCCCCACGAATACGCAGTATTTT.

The chain joins TRBV29-1 to TRBJ1-2; possible D gene TRBD1, 5 bases. Germline V gives CDR1 SQVTM, CDR2 ANQGSEA. V lost 3 bases and J lost 2, with 7 bases in between. This CDR3 is built from 12 residues. CDR3 amino acids: CSVEGDNYGYTF. The DNA for the CDR3 is TGCAGCGTTGAGGGGGACAACTATGGCTACACCTTC.

This clonotype was detected only a few times. Mismatch with germline at one junction end may stem from a read error. The rearrangement links TRBV7-2 to TRBJ2-1, with 9 bases lining up with TRBD1. Germline loops: CDR1 SGHTA, CDR2 FQGNSA. The CDR3 covers 17 residues. CDR3 in amino acids: CASSLGAADRGLNEQFF. The CDR3 DNA reads TGTGCTAGCAGCTTAGGGGCGGCGGACAGGGGTTTGAATGAGCAGTTCTTC.

The rearrangement links TRBV6-1 to TRBJ2-4; tentatively, D is TRBD1 (5 bases). The J call is in doubt because the DNA end fits TRBJ2-7 better. The germline V gene has CDR1 MNHNS and CDR2 SASEGT. The CDR3 spans 13 residues. The CDR3 region is CASSVQTDYEQYF. In nucleotides, the CDR3 is TGTGCCAGCAGTGTCCAGACAGACTACGAGCAGTACTTC.

The CDR3 nucleotides are TGTGCCAGCAGTGGGCAGGGCTTGCTTCAGCCCCAGCATTTT. It is translated as CASSGQGLLQPQHF. This chain connects TRBV28 to TRBJ1-5; TRBD1 might be the D (5 bases). V was trimmed by 5 bases and J by 6 bases, leaving 14 bases between them. The CDR3 has 14 residues. Germline CDR1 and CDR2: MDHEN and SYDVKM.

The chain has TRBV10-2 and TRBJ1-6; possibly TRBD1 for D (5 bases). Trimming stripped 9 bases from V and 9 bases from J, with 15 bases between. CDR3 length equals 13 residues. Germline V gives CDR1 WSHSY, CDR2 SAAADI. The CDR3 region has the DNA TGCGCCAGTTCTCCGGGGCTGGGTTCACCCCTCCACTTT. It yields the protein CASSPGLGSPLHF.

As to this clonotype: At one boundary the junction diverges from the germline segment, which might be a read error. The chain combines TRBV4-3 with TRBJ2-3, with a tentative D call TRBD1 (5 bases). Looked up from germline, CDR1 is LGHNA and CDR2 is YSLEER. The CDR3 has 15 amino acids. The DNA of the CDR3 is TGCGCCGGCAGCCAAGGGGTCAGAGGTGGAGATACGCAGTATTTT. Translated: CAGSQGVRGGDTQYF.

This clonotype came up a few times. This chain links TRBV9 with TRBJ2-5; 7 bases line up with TRBD1. The V and J ends lost 2 bases and 1 base, in that order; junction bases with no gene match: 5. Germline V gives CDR1 SGDLS, CDR2 YYNGEE. This CDR3 has 15 amino acids. This CDR3 reads CASSVTGFPQETQYF. CDR3 bases: TGTGCCAGCAGCGTGACAGGGTTCCCCCAAGAGACCCAGTACTTC.

The rearrangement links TRBV21-1 to TRBJ2-7; TRBD1 reflects the table's D call only, with no check against the DNA. TRBV21-1 is an annotated pseudogene. The length of the CDR3 is 14 residues. CDR3 DNA sequence: TGTGCCAGCGCTTACCCGAGGACAGTAAATGAGCAGTACTTC. This gives the protein CASAYPRTVNEQYF.

The chain employs TRBV7-8 and TRBJ2-7, with D uncertain. The V and J ends lost 4 bases and 4 bases respectively, with 11 bases between them. CDR1 and CDR2 from the germline V gene are SGHVS and FQNEAQ. This CDR3 is built from 13 residues. The DNA for the CDR3 is TGTGCCAGCAGCTGCGACACATTATACGAGCAGTACTTC. Its translation: CASSCDTLYEQYF.

The V gene is TRBV6-6, the J gene TRBJ1-2; the D gene is possibly TRBD1 (5 bases). V dropped 1 base and J dropped 13 bases, with 22 bases sitting between them. The CDR3 has 15 amino acids. Germline V gene data show CDR1 as MNHNY and CDR2 as SVGAGI (reference sequence). The CDR3 nucleotides read TGTGCCAGCAGTTACTTGGAGGGGCCAGGGAGGGACTGCACCTTC. Residues: CASSYLEGPGRDCTF.

V and J are TRBV12-3 or TRBV12-4 and TRBJ2-5; D is possibly TRBD1 or TRBD2 (5 bases each). The length of the CDR3 is 15 residues. The germline V and J ends were trimmed by 0 bases and 1 base, with 9 bases remaining between them. The chain's CDR3 is CASSLAAGAQETQYF. CDR3 coding DNA: TGTGCCAGCAGTTTAGCAGCCGGGGCCCAAGAGACCCAGTACTTC.

This sequence joins TRBV7-8 and TRBJ2-1; 7 bases line up with TRBD2. The germline gives CDR1 SGHVS, CDR2 FQNEAQ. The CDR3 has 18 residues. With 1 base clipped from V and 0 bases from J, the junction kept 9 bases outside the gene matches. CDR3 nucleotide sequence: TGTGCCAGCAGCTTAGGGGGAGGGCGTCAGAGCTCCTACAATGAGCAGTTCTTC. Its translation: CASSLGGGRQSSYNEQFF. The whole variable domain, filled in from reference TRBV7-8 and TRBJ2-1, reads GAGVSQSPRYKVAKRGQDVALRCDPISGHVSLFWYQQALGQGPEFLTYFQNEAQLDKSGLPSDRFFAERPEGSVSTLKIQRTQQEDSAVYLCASSLGGGRQSSYNEQFFGPGTRLTVL.

This rearrangement joins TRBV7-8 to TRBJ2-1; D may be TRBD1 or TRBD2 (5 bases each). CDR3 length: 17 residues. The V end lost 7 bases, the J end lost 5 bases, and 24 bases lay between the germline ends. Germline CDR1 reads SGHVS; CDR2 reads FQNEAQ. The CDR3 is CASTILPGTSRDNEQFF. The CDR3 DNA sequence: TGTGCCAGCACCATCTTGCCCGGGACCTCCCGTGACAATGAGCAGTTCTTC.

The chain joins TRBV13 to TRBJ2-7; D not resolved. V lost 2 bases, J lost 1 base, and 15 bases lay in between. The CDR3 covers 16 residues. Looked up from germline, CDR1 is PRHDT and CDR2 is FYEKMQ (reference sequence). CDR3 region: CASSLSSRSASYEQYF. DNA of the CDR3: TGTGCCAGCAGCTTAAGCAGTAGGTCAGCGTCCTACGAGCAGTACTTC.

The V gene is TRBV20-1, the J gene TRBJ1-6; D remains ambiguous. With 1 base removed from V and 13 bases from J, the gap between germline ends came to 23 bases. Germline values: CDR1 DFQATT, CDR2 SNEGSKA (reference sequence). The CDR3 has 16 amino acids. The CDR3 reads CSARVHGIRGRDPLHF. The CDR3 nucleotides read TGCAGTGCTAGAGTCCACGGGATTCGGGGTCGAGATCCCCTCCACTTT.

J is TRBJ2-6 and V is TRBV29-1; possibly TRBD2 for D (5 bases). From germline, CDR1 is SQVTM and CDR2 ANQGSEA. This CDR3 contains 16 residues. V was trimmed by 2 bases and J by 0 bases, leaving 11 bases between them. The CDR3 DNA reads as TGCAGCGTTGAAAAAGGTGCGGGCTCTGGGGCCAACGTCCTGACTTTC. Translating it yields CSVEKGAGSGANVLTF.

Only a few counts were recorded for this clonotype. The J gene is TRBJ2-7, the V gene TRBV28, with D unresolved. Trimming removed 3 bases from V and 5 bases from J, with 14 bases in between. CDR3 length: 14 amino acids. Per the germline V gene, CDR1 is MDHEN and CDR2 is SYDVKM. The CDR3 DNA reads TGTGCCAGCAGTTTTCCTTCCCAGGTAAACGAGCAGTACTTC. This gives the protein CASSFPSQVNEQYF.